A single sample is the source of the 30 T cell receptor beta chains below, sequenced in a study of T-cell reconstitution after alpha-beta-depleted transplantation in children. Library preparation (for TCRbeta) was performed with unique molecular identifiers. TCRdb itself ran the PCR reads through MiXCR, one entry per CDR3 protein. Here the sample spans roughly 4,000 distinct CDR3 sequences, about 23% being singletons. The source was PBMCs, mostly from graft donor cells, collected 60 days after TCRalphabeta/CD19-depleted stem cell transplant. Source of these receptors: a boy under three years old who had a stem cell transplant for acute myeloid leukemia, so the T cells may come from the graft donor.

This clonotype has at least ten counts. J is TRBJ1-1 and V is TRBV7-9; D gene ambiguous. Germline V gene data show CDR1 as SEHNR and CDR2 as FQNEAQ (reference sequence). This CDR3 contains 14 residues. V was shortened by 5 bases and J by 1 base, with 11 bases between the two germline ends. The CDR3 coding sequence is TGTGCCAGCAGCCCCCTGGGAGGGAACACTGAAGCTTTCTTT. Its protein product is CASSPLGGNTEAFF.

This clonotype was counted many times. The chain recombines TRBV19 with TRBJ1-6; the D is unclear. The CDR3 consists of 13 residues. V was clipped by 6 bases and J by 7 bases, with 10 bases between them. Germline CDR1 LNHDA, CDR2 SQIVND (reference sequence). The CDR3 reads CASRLDVNSPLHF. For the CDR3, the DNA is TGTGCCAGTAGACTAGATGTAAATTCACCCCTCCACTTT.

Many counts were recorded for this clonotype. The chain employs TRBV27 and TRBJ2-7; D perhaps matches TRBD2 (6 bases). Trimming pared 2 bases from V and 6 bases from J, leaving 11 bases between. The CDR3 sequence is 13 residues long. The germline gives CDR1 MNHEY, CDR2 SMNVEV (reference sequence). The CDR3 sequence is CASSLRTGSEQYF. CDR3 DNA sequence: TGTGCCAGCAGTTTAAGGACCGGGAGCGAGCAGTACTTC.

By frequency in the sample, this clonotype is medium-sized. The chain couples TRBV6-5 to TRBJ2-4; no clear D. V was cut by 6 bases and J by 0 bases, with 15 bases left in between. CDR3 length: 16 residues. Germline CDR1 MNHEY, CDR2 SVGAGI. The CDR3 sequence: CASSPLPWGAKNIQYF. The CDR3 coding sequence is TGTGCCAGCAGCCCACTCCCCTGGGGAGCCAAAAACATTCAGTACTTC.

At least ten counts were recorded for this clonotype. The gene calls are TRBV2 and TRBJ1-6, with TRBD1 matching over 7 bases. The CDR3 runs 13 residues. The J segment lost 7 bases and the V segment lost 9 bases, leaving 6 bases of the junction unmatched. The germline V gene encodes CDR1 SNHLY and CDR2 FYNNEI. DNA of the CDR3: TGTGCCAGTGGGATGACAGGGAATTCACCCCTCCACTTT. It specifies CASGMTGNSPLHF.

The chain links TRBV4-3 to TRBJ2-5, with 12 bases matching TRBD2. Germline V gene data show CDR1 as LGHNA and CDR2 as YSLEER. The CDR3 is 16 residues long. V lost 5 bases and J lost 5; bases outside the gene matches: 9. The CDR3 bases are TGCGCCAGCAGCGCCCCTAGCGGGAGGGCCCGGGAGACCCAGTACTTC. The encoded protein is CASSAPSGRARETQYF.

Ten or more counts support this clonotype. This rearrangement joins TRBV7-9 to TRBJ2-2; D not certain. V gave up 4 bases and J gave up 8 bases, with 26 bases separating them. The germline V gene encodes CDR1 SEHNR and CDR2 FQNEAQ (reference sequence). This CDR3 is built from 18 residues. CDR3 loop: CASSSYQFWARTPGELFF. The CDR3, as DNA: TGTGCCAGCAGCTCCTACCAGTTCTGGGCTAGAACACCGGGGGAGCTGTTTTTT.

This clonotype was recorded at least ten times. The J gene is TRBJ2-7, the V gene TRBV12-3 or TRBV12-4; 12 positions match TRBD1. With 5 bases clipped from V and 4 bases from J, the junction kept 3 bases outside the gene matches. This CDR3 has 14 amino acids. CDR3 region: CASSPGQGAYEQYF. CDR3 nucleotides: TGTGCCAGCAGTCCGGGACAGGGGGCTTACGAGCAGTACTTC.

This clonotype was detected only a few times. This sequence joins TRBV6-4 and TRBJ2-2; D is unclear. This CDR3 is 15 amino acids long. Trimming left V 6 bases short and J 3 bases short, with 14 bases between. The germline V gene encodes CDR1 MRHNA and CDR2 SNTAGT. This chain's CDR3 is CASSVGPADTGELFF. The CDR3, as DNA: TGTGCCAGCAGCGTCGGACCCGCTGACACCGGGGAGCTGTTTTTT.

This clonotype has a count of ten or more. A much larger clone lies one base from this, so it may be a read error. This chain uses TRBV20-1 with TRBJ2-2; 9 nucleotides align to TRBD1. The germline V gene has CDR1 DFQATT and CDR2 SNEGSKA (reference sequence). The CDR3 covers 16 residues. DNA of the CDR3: TGCTGTGCTAGAGGTAGACAGGGGGCGAACACCGGGGAGCTGTTTTTT. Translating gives CCARGRQGANTGELFF.

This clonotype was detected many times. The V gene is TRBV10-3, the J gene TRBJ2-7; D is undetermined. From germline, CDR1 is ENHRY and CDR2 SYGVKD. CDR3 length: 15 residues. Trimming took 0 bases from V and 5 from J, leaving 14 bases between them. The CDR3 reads CAISESTWPRDEQYV. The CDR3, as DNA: TGTGCCATCAGTGAGTCGACGTGGCCACGGGACGAGCAGTACGTC.

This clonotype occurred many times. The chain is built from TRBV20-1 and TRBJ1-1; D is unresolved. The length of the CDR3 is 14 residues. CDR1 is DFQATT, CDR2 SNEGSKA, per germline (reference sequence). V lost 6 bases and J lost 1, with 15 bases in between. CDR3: CSAPEGGRNTEAFF. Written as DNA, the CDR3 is TGCAGTGCCCCCGAAGGAGGGCGGAACACTGAAGCTTTCTTT.

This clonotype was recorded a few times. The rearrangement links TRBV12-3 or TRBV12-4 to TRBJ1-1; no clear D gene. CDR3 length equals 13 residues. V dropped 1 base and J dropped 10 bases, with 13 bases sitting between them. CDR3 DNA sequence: TGTGCCAGCAGTTTAGTTGCCCCAAGAGGAGCTTTCTTT. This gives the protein CASSLVAPRGAFF.

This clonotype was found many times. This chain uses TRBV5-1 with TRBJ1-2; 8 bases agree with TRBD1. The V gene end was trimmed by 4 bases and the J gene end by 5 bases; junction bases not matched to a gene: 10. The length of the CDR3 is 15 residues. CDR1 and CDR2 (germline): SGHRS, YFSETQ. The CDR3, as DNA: TGCGCCAGCAGCCCCGGACAGGGCCGGGAGTATGGCTACACCTTC. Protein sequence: CASSPGQGREYGYTF.

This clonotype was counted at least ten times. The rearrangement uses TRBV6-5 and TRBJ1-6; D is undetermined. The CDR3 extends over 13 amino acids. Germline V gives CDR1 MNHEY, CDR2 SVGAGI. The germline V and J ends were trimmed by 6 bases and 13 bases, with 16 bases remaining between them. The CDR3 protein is CASSLGGSAPLHF. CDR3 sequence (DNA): TGTGCCAGCAGCCTCGGTGGCAGTGCCCCCCTCCACTTT.

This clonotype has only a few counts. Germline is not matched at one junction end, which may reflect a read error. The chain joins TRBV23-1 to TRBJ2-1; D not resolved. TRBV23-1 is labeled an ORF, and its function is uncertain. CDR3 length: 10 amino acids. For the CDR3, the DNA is TGCGCCAGGTCCTCCAATGAGCAGTTCTTC. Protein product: CARSSNEQFF.

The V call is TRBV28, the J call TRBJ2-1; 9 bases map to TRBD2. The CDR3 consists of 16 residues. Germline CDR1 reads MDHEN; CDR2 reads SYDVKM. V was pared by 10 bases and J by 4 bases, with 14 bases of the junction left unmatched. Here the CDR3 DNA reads TGTGCCATCGGCCCCGCTTTAGCGGGGGAGTACAATGAGCAGTTCTTC. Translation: CAIGPALAGEYNEQFF.

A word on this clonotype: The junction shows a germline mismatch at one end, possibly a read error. Here the CDR3 reads CAISPGLAGEYNEQFF. The CDR3 DNA follows: TGTGCCATCAGCCCCGGGTTAGCGGGGGAGTACAATGAGCAGTTCTTC. The chain links TRBV4-2 to TRBJ2-1, with 9 bases identical to TRBD2. The CDR3 contains 16 residues. CDR1 is LGHNA, CDR2 YNFKEQ, per germline.

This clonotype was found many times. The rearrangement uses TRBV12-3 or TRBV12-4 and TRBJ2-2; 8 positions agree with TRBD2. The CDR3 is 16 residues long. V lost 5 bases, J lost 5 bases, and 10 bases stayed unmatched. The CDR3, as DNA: TGTGCCAGCAGTACGGAGGGACTAGGGGTTACCGGGGAGCTGTTTTTT. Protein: CASSTEGLGVTGELFF.

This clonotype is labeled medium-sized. CDR3 sequence (DNA): TGTGCCAGCAGCTCGGGACAGGGTTATCAGCCCCAGCATTTT. Amino acids: CASSSGQGYQPQHF. The V and J genes are TRBV6-6 and TRBJ1-5; 9 positions agree with TRBD1. This CDR3 comprises 14 residues. V lost 6 bases to trimming and J lost 5 bases; unmatched junction nucleotides: 5. The germline V gene encodes CDR1 MNHNY and CDR2 SVGAGI (reference sequence).

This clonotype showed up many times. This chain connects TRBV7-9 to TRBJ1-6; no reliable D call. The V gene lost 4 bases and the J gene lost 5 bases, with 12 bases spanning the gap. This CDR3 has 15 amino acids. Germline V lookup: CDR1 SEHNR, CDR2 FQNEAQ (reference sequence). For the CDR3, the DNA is TGTGCCAGCAGCTACCCGGGTGGGGATAATTCACCCCTCCACTTT. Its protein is CASSYPGGDNSPLHF.

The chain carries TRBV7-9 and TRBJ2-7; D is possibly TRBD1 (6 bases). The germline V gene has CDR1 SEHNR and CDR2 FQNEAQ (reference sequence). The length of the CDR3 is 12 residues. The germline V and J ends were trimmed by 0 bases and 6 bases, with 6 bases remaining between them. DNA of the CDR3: TGTGCCAGCAGCTTAGCGGGGGCCGAGCAGTACTTC. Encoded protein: CASSLAGAEQYF.

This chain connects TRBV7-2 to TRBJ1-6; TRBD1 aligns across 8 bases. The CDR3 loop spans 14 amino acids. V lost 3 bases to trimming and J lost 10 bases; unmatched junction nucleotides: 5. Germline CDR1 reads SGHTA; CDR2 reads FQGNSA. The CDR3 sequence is CASSFGTGGSPLHF. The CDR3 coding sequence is TGTGCCAGCAGCTTCGGGACAGGTGGATCACCCCTCCACTTT.

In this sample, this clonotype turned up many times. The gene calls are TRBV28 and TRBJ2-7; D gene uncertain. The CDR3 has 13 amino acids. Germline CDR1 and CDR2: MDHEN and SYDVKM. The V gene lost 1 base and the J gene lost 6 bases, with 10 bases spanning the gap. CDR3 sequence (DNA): TGTGCCAGCAGTTTATTTGCAGGCCGCGAGCAGTACGTC. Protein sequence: CASSLFAGREQYV.

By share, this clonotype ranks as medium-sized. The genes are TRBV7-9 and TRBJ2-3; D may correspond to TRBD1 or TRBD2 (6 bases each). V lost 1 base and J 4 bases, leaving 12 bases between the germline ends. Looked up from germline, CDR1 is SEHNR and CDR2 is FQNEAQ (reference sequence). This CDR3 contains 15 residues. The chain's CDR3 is CASSLEGGSPDTQYF. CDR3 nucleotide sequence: TGTGCCAGCAGCTTAGAGGGGGGATCCCCAGATACGCAGTATTTT.

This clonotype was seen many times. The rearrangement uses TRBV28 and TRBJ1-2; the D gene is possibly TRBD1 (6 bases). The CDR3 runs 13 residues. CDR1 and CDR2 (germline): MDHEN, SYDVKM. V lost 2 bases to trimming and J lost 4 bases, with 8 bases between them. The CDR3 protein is CASSLTGPYGYTF. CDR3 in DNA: TGTGCCAGCAGTTTAACAGGGCCCTATGGCTACACCTTC.

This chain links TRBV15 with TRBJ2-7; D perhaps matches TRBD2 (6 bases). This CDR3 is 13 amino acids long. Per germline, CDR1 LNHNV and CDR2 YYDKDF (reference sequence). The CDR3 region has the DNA TGTGAGTTCTTGGGGGGTCCTCCGCACGAGCAGTACGTC. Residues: CEFLGGPPHEQYV.

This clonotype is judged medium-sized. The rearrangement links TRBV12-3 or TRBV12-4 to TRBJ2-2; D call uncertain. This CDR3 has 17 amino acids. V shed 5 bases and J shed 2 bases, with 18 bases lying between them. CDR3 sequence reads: CASSPPSKGFNTGELFF. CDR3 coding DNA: TGTGCCAGCAGTCCCCCCAGCAAGGGCTTTAACACCGGGGAGCTGTTTTTT.

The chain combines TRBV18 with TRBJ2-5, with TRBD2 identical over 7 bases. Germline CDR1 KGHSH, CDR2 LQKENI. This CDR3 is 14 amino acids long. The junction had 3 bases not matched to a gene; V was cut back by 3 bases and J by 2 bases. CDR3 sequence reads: CASSPSAGQETQYF. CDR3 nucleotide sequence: TGTGCCAGCTCACCGTCAGCGGGGCAAGAGACCCAGTACTTC. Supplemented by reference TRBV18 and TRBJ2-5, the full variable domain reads NAGVMQNPRHLVRRRGQEARLRCSPMKGHSHVYWYRQLPEEGLKFMVYLQKENIIDESGMPKERFSAEFPKEGPSILRIQQVVRGDSAAYFCASSPSAGQETQYFGPGTRLLVL.

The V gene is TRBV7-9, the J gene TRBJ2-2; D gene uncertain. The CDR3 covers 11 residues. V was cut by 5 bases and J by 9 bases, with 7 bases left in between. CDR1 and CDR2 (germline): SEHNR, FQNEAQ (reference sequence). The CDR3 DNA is TGTGCCAGCAGCGGCCGGTGGGAGCTGTTTTTT. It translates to CASSGRWELFF. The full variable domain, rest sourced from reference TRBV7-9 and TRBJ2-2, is DTGVSQNPRHKITKRGQNVTFRCDPISEHNRLYWYRQTLGQGPEFLTYFQNEAQLEKSRLLSDRFSAERPKGSFSTLEIQRTEQGDSAMYLCASSGRWELFFGEGSRLTVL.